The next 25 T cell receptor beta chains were all read from a single sample in a study of tumor-infiltrating lymphocytes in primary liver carcinoma. Both RNA and DNA were isolated together from approximately 20-30 mg of bulk tissue that had not been sorted. TCR beta cDNA came from about 0.45 ug total RNA, primed with a constant-region primer. Researchers made the TCR beta libraries by running three nested multiplex PCR rounds with slightly modified ARM-PCR. Each of the first two PCR rounds ran about 9 cycles with TRBV1-TRBV30 forward and C-beta reverse primers. TCRdb redid the calling of the multiplex PCR reads with MiXCR, one entry per CDR3 protein. The sample lists 50,000 or so distinct CDR3 sequences, over 75% occurring once. The sample was liver tumor tissue from sampling region 5. Subset: tumor region T5, tumor centre. Receptors were obtained from a middle-aged man with primary liver carcinoma and hepatitis B virus infection.

This clonotype has a count of ten or more. J is TRBJ2-2 and V is TRBV19; the D gene is possibly TRBD2 (6 bases). V was clipped by 9 bases and J by 1 base, with 15 bases between them. CDR1 LNHDA and CDR2 SQIVND come from the germline V gene (reference sequence). The CDR3 loop spans 15 amino acids. The CDR3 DNA is TGTGCCAGCCATTATGGGACTGTGAACACCGGGGAGCTGTTTTTT. Its translation is CASHYGTVNTGELFF.

Note on this clonotype: A read error may account for a junction end that differs from germline. This chain uses TRBV29-1 with TRBJ2-2; 8 nucleotides agree with TRBD2. Germline CDR1 SQVTM, CDR2 ANQGSEA. The CDR3 sequence is 15 residues long. The CDR3 loop reads CSVGTSTTNTGELFF. The CDR3 DNA follows: TGCAGCGTTGGGACTAGCACGACGAACACCGGGGAGCTATTTTTT.

The chain combines TRBV5-5 with TRBJ1-2; D possibly corresponds to TRBD1 (6 bases). The CDR3 covers 14 residues. V gave up 4 bases and J gave up 11 bases, with 21 bases separating them. The germline gives CDR1 SGHKS, CDR2 YYEKEE (reference sequence). The CDR3 is CASSAGTLNYDYTF. The CDR3 DNA is TGTGCCAGCAGCGCTGGGACACTTAACTATGATTACACCTTC.

As regards this clonotype: This may arise from a read error, as a much more abundant clone is one base away. V usage is TRBV7-3 and J usage is TRBJ2-1; 9 bases are shared with TRBD1. Looked up from germline, CDR1 is SGHTA and CDR2 is FQGTGA. This CDR3 region has 14 residues. Written as DNA, the CDR3 is TGTGCCAGCAGCCTCCGGGACAGGGTAAATGAGAAGTTCTTC. Its protein product is CASSLRDRVNEKFF.

In regard to this clonotype: One end of the junction does not line up with germline, which may come from a read error. V gene TRBV5-1 combines with J gene TRBJ2-1; D is perhaps TRBD2 (5 bases). The CDR3 is 14 residues long. Germline CDR1 is SGHRS and CDR2 is YFSETQ. The CDR3 DNA reads as TGCACCAGCTGCGAACCGGGGTCGGGCAATGAGCAGTTCTTC. As protein: CTSCEPGSGNEQFF.

On this clonotype itself: This CDR3 fails to terminate in the conserved phenylalanine or tryptophan, so it likely reflects a read error. This rearrangement joins TRBV5-1 to TRBJ1-3; maybe TRBD1 (6 bases). Germline loops: CDR1 SGHRS, CDR2 YFSETQ. CDR3 size: 14 residues. The CDR3 spells CTSSLTGPGNTIYS. The CDR3 DNA sequence: TGCACCAGCAGCTTGACAGGTCCAGGAAACACCATATATTCT.

This clonotype occurred many times. The V call is TRBV28, the J call TRBJ1-2; D is undetermined. Trimming cost V 6 bases and J 8 bases, with 19 bases left between them. In germline, CDR1 is MDHEN, CDR2 SYDVKM. The CDR3 is 14 amino acids. The CDR3 here is CASRLTGSTQGYTF. CDR3 nucleotide sequence: TGTGCCAGCAGACTAACCGGGTCAACGCAGGGCTACACCTTC.

The chain recombines TRBV29-1 with TRBJ2-1; a possible D gene is TRBD2 (6 bases). V was clipped by 6 bases and J by 6 bases, with 15 bases between them. Germline V gene lookup returns CDR1 SQVTM and CDR2 ANQGSEA. This CDR3 has 13 residues. In DNA, the CDR3 is TGCAGCGTGCAAACTACTAGCTGCAATGAGCAGTTCTTC. Its protein product is CSVQTTSCNEQFF.

The count of this clonotype is one. One junction end does not reproduce the germline sequence, and a read error may be involved. The genes are TRBV5-1 and TRBJ2-5; possible D gene TRBD2, 5 bases. The CDR3 has 15 amino acids. Per germline, CDR1 SGHRS and CDR2 YFSETQ. CDR3 sequence reads: CDSSLTMLAQETQYF. The CDR3 bases are TGCGACAGCAGCTTGACCATGCTAGCCCAAGAGACCCAGTACTTC. Full variable domain (missing parts from reference TRBV5-1 and TRBJ2-5): KAGVTQTPRYLIKTRGQQVTLSCSPISGHRSVSWYQQTPGQGLQFLFEYFSETQRNKGNFPGRFSGRQFSNSRSEMNVSTLELGDSALYLCDSSLTMLAQETQYFGPGTRLLVL.

The count of this clonotype is one. V and J are TRBV11-2 and TRBJ2-5, with D hard to call. The CDR3 extends over 11 amino acids. Germline V gene data show CDR1 as SGHAT and CDR2 as FQNNGV. V was cut by 3 bases and J by 6 bases, with 5 bases left in between. CDR3 nucleotides: TGTGCCAGCAGCTTCAGGCAGACCCAGTACTTC. Its protein is CASSFRQTQYF.

This clonotype has only one observation. At one boundary the junction diverges from the germline segment, which might be a read error. The chain is built from TRBV6-5 and TRBJ1-6, with 7 bases fitting TRBD1. CDR1 is MNHEY and CDR2 is SVGAGI in the germline V gene. The CDR3 runs 15 residues. The CDR3 bases are TGTGTCAGCAGATACACACAGGGGCTGGAGTCACGCCTCCACTTT. The encoded protein is CVSRYTQGLESRLHF.

About this clonotype: Compared with germline, one end of the junction differs, possibly owing to a read error. V gene TRBV28 combines with J gene TRBJ2-1, with D perhaps TRBD2 (6 bases). CDR3 length: 13 amino acids. Germline V gene sequence: CDR1 MDHEN, CDR2 SYDVKM. The CDR3 nucleotides are TGTGCTAGCAGTTCCTCCCTGGGAGGCCCCGGGTTCTTC. It specifies CASSSSLGGPGFF.

Notes on this clonotype: A read error is likely, as this CDR3 ends without the conserved phenylalanine or tryptophan. The chain carries TRBV11-2 and TRBJ2-5; TRBD2 matches 10 bases. From germline, CDR1 is SGHAT and CDR2 FQNNGV. Unmatched junction bases numbered 14, after V lost 5 bases and J lost 5 bases. The CDR3 loop spans 17 amino acids. Written as DNA, the CDR3 is TGTGCCAGCAGCCTAAGACTAGCGGGTGACTCGACCGAGACCCAGTACTTG. This encodes CASSLRLAGDSTETQYL.

This clonotype was counted ten times or more. This chain joins TRBV6-2 or TRBV6-3 and TRBJ2-1; D uncertain. The length of the CDR3 is 14 residues. Trimming stripped 2 bases from V and 7 bases from J, with 12 bases between. Germline values: CDR1 MNHEY, CDR2 SVGEGT. CDR3 bases: TGTGCCAGCAGTTACCTGATAGTTGGAAATGAGCAGTTCTTC. Translating gives CASSYLIVGNEQFF.

This chain connects TRBV29-1 to TRBJ2-5, with 11 bases matching TRBD2. This CDR3 has 13 residues. CDR1 and CDR2 from the germline V gene are SQVTM and ANQGSEA. With V trimmed by 4 bases and J by 4 bases, 2 bases remained unmatched. The CDR3 nucleotides read TGCAGCGTTGGACTAGCGGGACCAGAGACCCAGTACTTC. Translation gives CSVGLAGPETQYF.

The rearrangement links TRBV11-1 to TRBJ2-5; D remains unclear. The CDR3 contains 14 residues. V was shortened by 2 bases and J by 10 bases, with 17 bases between the two germline ends. Germline V gene data show CDR1 as SGHAT and CDR2 as FQDESV (reference sequence). Written as DNA, the CDR3 is TGTGCCAGCAGCTTATTGGGCAGTGTTTGGATCCAGTACTTC. This translates into CASSLLGSVWIQYF. Full variable domain (missing parts from reference TRBV11-1 and TRBJ2-5): EAEVAQSPRYKITEKSQAVAFWCDPISGHATLYWYRQILGQGPELLVQFQDESVVDDSQLPKDRFSAERLKGVDSTLKIQPAELGDSAMYLCASSLLGSVWIQYFGPGTRLLVL.

This clonotype was found a few times. The chain joins TRBV4-2 to TRBJ2-2; D gene uncertain. Germline V lookup: CDR1 LGHNA, CDR2 YNFKEQ. The CDR3 is made up of 12 amino acids. V was cut by 3 bases and J by 6 bases, with 5 bases left in between. CDR3 residues: CASSQQPGELFF. The CDR3 nucleotides read TGTGCCAGCAGCCAGCAGCCCGGGGAGCTGTTTTTT.

As for this clonotype: At one boundary the junction diverges from the germline segment, which might be a read error. The rearrangement uses TRBV5-6 and TRBJ2-5; TRBD1 might be the D (6 bases). The CDR3 loop spans 14 amino acids. Looked up from germline, CDR1 is SGHDT and CDR2 is YYEEEE. The CDR3 DNA sequence: TGTACCAGCAGCTTCCAGGATAGGGGGAAGACCCAGTACTTC. Residues: CTSSFQDRGKTQYF.

The chain joins TRBV29-1 to TRBJ2-3, with a weak D call TRBD2 (5 bases). V was shortened by 5 bases and J by 1 base, with 13 bases between the two germline ends. CDR3 length equals 14 residues. Germline lookup yields CDR1 SQVTM and CDR2 ANQGSEA. The CDR3 loop is CSVIGSSGTDTQYF. Written as DNA, the CDR3 is TGCAGCGTTATAGGTAGTAGCGGCACAGATACGCAGTATTTT.

The chain is built from TRBV11-1 and TRBJ1-2; 7 nucleotides align to TRBD1. Per the germline V gene, CDR1 is SGHAT and CDR2 is FQDESV (reference sequence). V lost 5 bases to trimming and J lost 13 bases; unmatched junction nucleotides: 25. The CDR3 extends over 17 amino acids. CDR3 sequence: CASSLTGTVIANYDCTF. DNA of the CDR3: TGTGCCAGCAGCCTAACCGGGACAGTAATAGCTAACTATGACTGCACCTTC.

On this clonotype: A much larger clone is a single base away; this may be a read error. This chain's CDR3 is CARGLGGDGLTF. The CDR3 DNA reads as TGTGCCAGGGGATTAGGGGGAGACGGCCTGACTTTC. The chain carries TRBV2 and TRBJ2-6; D possibly corresponds to TRBD1 (6 bases). From germline, CDR1 is SNHLY and CDR2 FYNNEI. CDR3 length: 12 residues. V was shortened by 9 bases and J by 15 bases, with 18 bases between the two germline ends.

Regarding this clonotype: The junction departs from germline at one end; a sequencing error may be responsible. The gene calls are TRBV4-1 and TRBJ2-1, with 11 bases matching TRBD1. From germline, CDR1 is MGHRA and CDR2 YSYEKL. The CDR3 totals 15 residues. CDR3 loop: CASRQGQGAWNEQLF. The DNA of the CDR3 is TGCGCCAGCAGACAAGGACAGGGGGCTTGGAATGAGCAGTTATTC.

The chain links TRBV11-2 to TRBJ2-5; 8 bases align to TRBD2. V lost 5 bases to trimming and J lost 6 bases; unmatched junction nucleotides: 14. In germline, CDR1 is SGHAT, CDR2 FQNNGV. CDR3 length equals 16 residues. The CDR3 coding sequence is TGTGCCAGCAGCCAAGCTCCTGGCGGGGGGAAAAAGACCCAGTACTTC. Protein sequence: CASSQAPGGGKKTQYF. Drawing the rest from reference TRBV11-2 and TRBJ2-5, the complete variable domain is EAGVAQSPRYKIIEKRQSVAFWCNPISGHATLYWYQQILGQGPKLLIQFQNNGVVDDSQLPKDRFSAERLKGVDSTLKIQPAKLEDSAVYLCASSQAPGGGKKTQYFGPGTRLLVL.

Concerning this clonotype itself: At one boundary the junction diverges from the germline segment, which might be a read error. The chain links TRBV29-1 to TRBJ2-2, with TRBD2 as a possible D gene (5 bases). Germline V gives CDR1 SQVTM, CDR2 ANQGSEA. This CDR3 has 13 residues. CDR3 protein: CSVITGCTGKLFF. DNA for the CDR3: TGCAGCGTTATTACTGGGTGCACCGGGAAGCTGTTTTTT.

As for this clonotype: The final CDR3 position lacks the conserved phenylalanine or tryptophan, pointing to a likely read error. The DNA is omitted, as the CDR3 cannot be located on it reliably, and the CDR3 follows TCRdb's listing. This CDR3 is CASRSTGASQPKHL. The V call is TRBV28, the J call TRBJ1-5; the DNA was not used to check the table's D call, TRBD1. Germline V lookup: CDR1 MDHEN, CDR2 SYDVKM. The CDR3 spans 14 residues, counting both ends.